One sample yielded the 31 T cell receptor beta chains listed below, sequenced in a study of blood T cell repertoires in COVID-19. The protocol was immunoSEQ multiplex PCR, while the TCRdb copy is restricted to in-frame clones and leaves out a portion. This sample has 300,000 or so clones, with about 88% found just once. Sequencing was carried out using peripheral blood. The receptors here all came from a man between 65 and 85 years old with acute or convalescent COVID-19.

The sample holds one count of this clone. This chain uses TRBV6-5 with TRBJ2-3; 14 positions match TRBD2. J gave up 1 base and V 6 bases, and 0 bases lay outside the gene matches. The CDR3 is 15 residues long. Germline CDR1 MNHEY, CDR2 SVGAGI. The CDR3 loop is CASRGLAGGTDTQYF. CDR3 coding DNA: TGTGCCAGCAGGGGACTAGCGGGGGGCACAGATACGCAGTATTTT.

The J gene is TRBJ2-1, the V gene TRBV7-2, with TRBD1 as a possible D gene (6 bases). Trimming shortened V by 1 base and J by 2 bases, and 12 bases separated the two germline ends. CDR1 is SGHTA and CDR2 is FQGNSA in the germline V gene. This CDR3 contains 16 residues. For the CDR3, the DNA is TGTGCCAGCAGCTTAGTGTGGGGGCGGGCCTACAATGAGCAGTTCTTC. It yields the protein CASSLVWGRAYNEQFF.

Only one count was recorded for this clone. The chain joins TRBV5-1 to TRBJ2-2, with D unclear. Germline V gene lookup returns CDR1 SGHRS and CDR2 YFSETQ. Trimming cost V 1 base and J 5 bases, with 6 bases left between them. CDR3 length: 13 residues. The CDR3 coding sequence is TGCGCCAGCAGCTTGACTGCGACCGGGGAGCTGTTTTTT. The encoded protein is CASSLTATGELFF.

The CDR3 bases are TGTGCCAGCACCTTGGGGGGTTTCACTGAAGCTTTCTTT. It specifies CASTLGGFTEAFF. The rearrangement links TRBV7-2 to TRBJ1-1; tentative D call: TRBD1 (5 bases). V gave up 7 bases and J gave up 4 bases, with 13 bases separating them. Germline CDR1 is SGHTA and CDR2 is FQGNSA. CDR3 length equals 13 residues.

This chain links TRBV29-1 with TRBJ2-1; 11 nucleotides align to TRBD2. Losses at the gene ends were 7 bases for V and 0 bases for J; bases not matched to a gene: 8. CDR1 and CDR2 from the germline V gene are SQVTM and ANQGSEA. The CDR3 consists of 16 residues. CDR3 nucleotides: TGCAGCGGGAGACTAGCGGGGATTCCCTCCTACAATGAGCAGTTCTTC. This encodes CSGRLAGIPSYNEQFF.

This chain links TRBV2 with TRBJ2-2; the match to TRBD1 covers 8 bases. Looked up from germline, CDR1 is SNHLY and CDR2 is FYNNEI. With 5 bases clipped from V and 4 bases from J, the junction kept 9 bases outside the gene matches. This CDR3 region has 16 residues. The CDR3 region has the DNA TGTGCCAGCAGTACTCTGACAGGGGAGCCCACCGGGGAGCTGTTTTTT. It is translated as CASSTLTGEPTGELFF.

CDR3 region: CSVVRGGTYEQYF. Here the CDR3 DNA reads TGCAGCGTTGTGAGAGGGGGTACCTACGAGCAGTACTTC. The chain is built from TRBV29-1 and TRBJ2-7, with D maybe TRBD1 (6 bases). Trimming stripped 4 bases from V and 2 bases from J, with 12 bases between. Germline V CDR1 and CDR2: SQVTM, ANQGSEA. The CDR3 runs 13 residues.

The chain links TRBV12-3 or TRBV12-4 to TRBJ2-3; 8 positions match TRBD1. The CDR3 extends over 13 amino acids. V gave up 4 bases and J gave up 10 bases; unmatched junction bases: 7. In nucleotides, the CDR3 is TGTGCCAGCAGTTCGGACAGGGCCCTCCCGCAGTATTTT. Protein sequence: CASSSDRALPQYF.

The V and J genes are TRBV27 and TRBJ1-5; 8 bases match TRBD1. Looked up from germline, CDR1 is MNHEY and CDR2 is SMNVEV (reference sequence). The CDR3 is 16 residues long. The V and J ends lost 5 bases and 0 bases, in that order; junction bases with no gene match: 6. CDR3 sequence reads: CASSARGQDSNQPQHF. The DNA for the CDR3 is TGTGCCAGCAGTGCCCGGGGACAGGATAGCAATCAGCCCCAGCATTTT.

This clone was seen a few times. The chain has TRBV14 and TRBJ2-1; TRBD1 matches at 7 bases. The CDR3 extends over 15 amino acids. The junction had 6 bases not matched to a gene; V was cut back by 5 bases and J by 2 bases. The V gene's germline CDR1 is SGHDN and CDR2 FVKESK. The CDR3 bases are TGTGCCAGCAGCAGCGACAGGGCACCCTACAATGAGCAGTTCTTC. This gives the protein CASSSDRAPYNEQFF.

V usage is TRBV2 and J usage is TRBJ2-1; tentative D call: TRBD2 (5 bases). V was trimmed by 7 bases and J by 6 bases, leaving 16 bases between them. This CDR3 spans 14 amino acids. Per germline, CDR1 SNHLY and CDR2 FYNNEI. This CDR3 reads CASNLEVLLNEQFF. DNA for the CDR3: TGTGCCAGCAATTTGGAGGTCCTGCTCAATGAGCAGTTCTTC.

This clone was seen once. This rearrangement joins TRBV10-3 to TRBJ1-2; TRBD1 might be the D (6 bases). This CDR3 has 13 amino acids. In germline, CDR1 is ENHRY, CDR2 SYGVKD. Between the trimmed V and J ends, which lost 5 bases and 2 bases, there was a span of 9 bases. CDR3 protein: CAISTTGNYGYTF. In DNA, the CDR3 is TGTGCCATCAGTACCACAGGGAACTATGGCTACACCTTC.

This rearrangement joins TRBV21-1 to TRBJ2-7; TRBD1, as called in the table, went unchecked against the DNA. TRBV21-1 is listed as a pseudogene. This CDR3 region has 17 residues. The CDR3 DNA follows: TGTGCCAGCAGCGCCAACGGACAGGGACCCCCCCCGTACGAGCAGTACTTC. It specifies CASSANGQGPPPYEQYF.

The rearrangement joins TRBV30 to TRBJ2-3; 10 bases are a match to TRBD2. V was clipped by 1 base and J by 14 bases; unmatched bases: 15. The CDR3 totals 15 residues. CDR1 is GTSNPN, CDR2 SVGIG, per germline (reference sequence). The CDR3: CAWSGASGRGGGPYF. CDR3 in DNA: TGTGCCTGGAGTGGGGCTAGCGGGAGAGGTGGGGGTCCGTATTTT.

The chain carries TRBV6-2 or TRBV6-3 and TRBJ1-2; perhaps TRBD1 as D (5 bases). The CDR3 runs to 15 residues. Germline assignment: CDR1 MNHEY and CDR2 SVGEGT. The V and J ends lost 5 bases and 3 bases respectively, with 16 bases between them. CDR3: CASSNIRVSDYGYTF. The CDR3 DNA is TGTGCCAGCAGTAACATCAGGGTTTCCGACTATGGCTACACCTTC.

This chain joins TRBV5-4 and TRBJ2-2; 11 bases line up with TRBD2. Per germline, CDR1 SGHNT and CDR2 YYREEE (reference sequence). The J segment lost 4 bases and the V segment lost 2 bases, leaving 7 bases of the junction unmatched. The CDR3 covers 17 residues. The CDR3: CASSLGGTSGSTGELFF. In DNA form, the CDR3 reads TGTGCCAGCAGCTTAGGAGGTACTAGCGGGAGCACCGGGGAGCTGTTTTTT.

V and J are TRBV28 and TRBJ1-3, with D maybe TRBD1 (5 bases). Trimming removed 6 bases from V and 0 bases from J, with 21 bases in between. Germline CDR1 is MDHEN and CDR2 is SYDVKM. The CDR3 contains 18 residues. This CDR3 reads CASSRVRRDDLSGNTIYF. The CDR3 nucleotides read TGTGCCAGCAGCCGCGTGAGGAGGGACGATCTCTCTGGAAACACCATATATTTT.

The V gene is TRBV21-1, the J gene TRBJ1-5; TRBD1, the table's D call, was not compared with the DNA. TRBV21-1 is flagged as a pseudogene. The CDR3 has 20 residues. CDR3 nucleotides: TGTGCCAGCAGCAAAGCCCCCCGGGACAGGGGTTGTGCATGCAATCAGCCCCAGCATTTT. Residues: CASSKAPRDRGCACNQPQHF.

The rearrangement links TRBV6-5 to TRBJ1-2, with 9 nucleotides matching TRBD1. The CDR3 is 13 amino acids. Germline-derived CDR1 and CDR2 are MNHEY and SVGAGI. Germline trimming cut 4 bases from V and 8 bases from J; bases unmatched to any gene: 5. CDR3 DNA sequence: TGTGCCAGCAGTTGGGACAGGGAAAGAGGCTACACCTTC. Its translation: CASSWDRERGYTF.

The rearrangement uses TRBV5-4 and TRBJ2-5, with 7 bases lining up with TRBD2. The CDR3 runs to 14 residues. The V gene's germline CDR1 is SGHNT and CDR2 YYREEE (reference sequence). V trimming: 3 bases; J trimming: 5 bases; junction bases outside the gene matches: 7. The CDR3 sequence is CASSSPSGAETQYF. The CDR3 nucleotides read TGTGCCAGCAGCTCACCTAGCGGCGCGGAGACCCAGTACTTC.

The table lists this clone with a count of one. V gene TRBV3-1 (or the pseudogene TRBV3-2) combines with J gene TRBJ2-3, with 7 bases aligning to TRBD1. The CDR3 sequence is 15 residues long. Germline V lookup: CDR1 LGHDT, CDR2 YNNKEL (reference sequence). Trimming took 3 bases from V and 1 from J; bases not matched to a gene: 4. The CDR3 here is CASSQQGVGTDTQYF. In DNA form, the CDR3 reads TGTGCCAGCAGCCAGCAGGGGGTCGGCACAGATACGCAGTATTTT.

The chain links TRBV18 to TRBJ2-2; D is possibly TRBD1 (5 bases). The CDR3 consists of 16 residues. Trimming removed 0 bases from V and 5 bases from J, with 13 bases in between. Germline values: CDR1 KGHSH, CDR2 LQKENI. CDR3: CASSPPWTLTTGELFF. The CDR3, as DNA: TGTGCCAGCTCACCACCCTGGACACTGACTACCGGGGAGCTGTTTTTT. Supplemented by reference TRBV18 and TRBJ2-2, the full variable domain reads NAGVMQNPRHLVRRRGQEARLRCSPMKGHSHVYWYRQLPEEGLKFMVYLQKENIIDESGMPKERFSAEFPKEGPSILRIQQVVRGDSAAYFCASSPPWTLTTGELFFGEGSRLTVL.

The J gene is TRBJ2-6, the V gene TRBV6-6; TRBD1 matches 7 bases. The CDR3 is made up of 18 amino acids. Trimming at V came to 6 bases and at J to 0 bases, leaving 11 bases not matched to a gene. CDR1 is MNHNY, CDR2 SVGAGI, per germline (reference sequence). CDR3 DNA: TGTGCCAGCAGCCGAGGGACAGAGACGTACTCTGGGGCCAACGTCCTGACTTTC. It specifies CASSRGTETYSGANVLTF.

The rearrangement uses TRBV7-9 and TRBJ2-4; weak D call: TRBD2 (6 bases). Germline values: CDR1 SEHNR, CDR2 FQNEAQ (reference sequence). CDR3 size: 14 residues. V was pared by 0 bases and J by 8 bases, with 11 bases between. Here the CDR3 DNA reads TGTGCCAGCAGCTTAGCCCAGGGAGGACACATTCAGTACTTC. It translates to CASSLAQGGHIQYF.

The genes are TRBV7-8 and TRBJ1-4; D remains ambiguous. Between the trimmed V and J ends, which lost 1 base and 9 bases, there was a span of 12 bases. The CDR3 length is 14 residues. Per germline, CDR1 SGHVS and CDR2 FQNEAQ. This chain's CDR3 is CASSLGRQAKKLFF. CDR3 in DNA: TGTGCCAGCAGCTTAGGTCGGCAGGCAAAAAAACTGTTTTTT. The full variable domain, completed using reference TRBV7-8 and TRBJ1-4, is GAGVSQSPRYKVAKRGQDVALRCDPISGHVSLFWYQQALGQGPEFLTYFQNEAQLDKSGLPSDRFFAERPEGSVSTLKIQRTQQEDSAVYLCASSLGRQAKKLFFGSGTQLSVL.

CDR3 sequence (DNA): TGTGCCAGTAGGTCGACAGGGCTTAGCAATCAGCCCCAGCATTTT. Translation gives CASRSTGLSNQPQHF. The rearrangement joins TRBV19 to TRBJ1-5, with 7 bases identical to TRBD1. After removal of 6 bases from V and 0 bases from J, the junction contained 5 bases not matched to a gene. In germline, CDR1 is LNHDA, CDR2 SQIVND (reference sequence). The CDR3 extends over 15 amino acids.

J is TRBJ1-1 and V is TRBV2, with D uncertain. CDR3 length equals 13 residues. The V and J ends lost 1 base and 8 bases respectively, with 11 bases between them. CDR1 and CDR2 from the germline V gene are SNHLY and FYNNEI. This CDR3 is CASSEESGSEAFF. The CDR3 DNA reads TGTGCCAGCAGTGAAGAATCGGGAAGCGAAGCTTTCTTT. The whole variable domain, filled in from reference TRBV2 and TRBJ1-1, reads EPEVTQTPSHQVTQMGQEVILRCVPISNHLYFYWYRQILGQKVEFLVSFYNNEISEKSEIFDDQFSVERPDGSNFTLKIRSTKLEDSAMYFCASSEESGSEAFFGQGTRLTVV.

A few counts support this clone. The V and J genes are TRBV5-6 and TRBJ2-7; a weak D match, TRBD2 (6 bases). The CDR3 spans 14 residues. Looked up from germline, CDR1 is SGHDT and CDR2 is YYEEEE. Trimming pared 3 bases from V and 7 bases from J, leaving 17 bases between. The CDR3 nucleotides are TGTGCCAGCAGCTCCTCCGGCGGGACCCCTGAGCAGTACTTC. Translating it yields CASSSSGGTPEQYF.

This clone was seen a few times. This rearrangement joins TRBV11-2 to TRBJ1-1; 7 positions agree with TRBD1. The CDR3 sequence is 15 residues long. Germline V CDR1 and CDR2: SGHAT, FQNNGV. Trimming removed 2 bases from V and 0 bases from J; junction bases left unmatched: 3. CDR3 in DNA: TGTGCCAGCAGCTTATTGACAGGGTTGAACACTGAAGCTTTCTTT. Residues: CASSLLTGLNTEAFF. Variable domain in full (rest from reference TRBV11-2 and TRBJ1-1): EAGVAQSPRYKIIEKRQSVAFWCNPISGHATLYWYQQILGQGPKLLIQFQNNGVVDDSQLPKDRFSAERLKGVDSTLKIQPAKLEDSAVYLCASSLLTGLNTEAFFGQGTRLTVV.

This clone was recorded once. The chain couples TRBV6-2 or TRBV6-3 to TRBJ2-3; D uncertain. Trimming cost V 6 bases and J 0 bases, with 4 bases left between them. Germline lookup yields CDR1 MNHEY and CDR2 SVGEGT. The CDR3 runs to 12 residues. CDR3 sequence: CASSLSTDTQYF. In DNA form, the CDR3 reads TGTGCCAGCAGCCTAAGCACAGATACGCAGTATTTT.

The V gene is TRBV2, the J gene TRBJ2-5; unclear D gene. The CDR3 contains 12 residues. Between the trimmed V and J ends, which lost 5 bases and 4 bases, there was a span of 8 bases. CDR1 and CDR2 (germline): SNHLY, FYNNEI. The CDR3 bases are TGTGCCAGCAGTTTATTCGGAGAGACCCAGTACTTC. Encoded protein: CASSLFGETQYF.